These 27 T cell receptor beta chains came from one sample sequenced in a study of T cells in localized non-small cell lung cancer. This table comes from immunoSEQ multiplex PCR, and its TCRdb copy is limited to in-frame clones, with some not included. The sample gives thousands of clones, roughly 32% of which show up once; just over 14% is in the top ten. Material: lung tumor tissue, obtained before any cancer treatment. The source of these receptors is a man aged 35-75 years with stage II lung adenocarcinoma.

The chain employs TRBV9 and TRBJ2-1; D assignment may be TRBD1 or TRBD2 (5 bases each). Germline V lookup: CDR1 SGDLS, CDR2 YYNGEE. The CDR3 totals 15 residues. The ends were cut back, 0 bases at V and 5 bases at J, with 12 bases in the middle. CDR3 DNA sequence: TGTGCCAGCAGCGTAGGGGGGTCCTTACACAATGAGCAGTTCTTC. It encodes CASSVGGSLHNEQFF. Full variable domain (outside the CDR3, taken from reference TRBV9 and TRBJ2-1): DSGVTQTPKHLITATGQRVTLRCSPRSGDLSVYWYQQSLDQGLQFLIQYYNGEERAKGNILERFSAQQFPDLHSELNLSSLELGDSALYFCASSVGGSLHNEQFFGPGTRLTVL.

This clone came up a few times. The J gene is TRBJ2-7, the V gene TRBV9; maybe TRBD1 (6 bases). Per the germline V gene, CDR1 is SGDLS and CDR2 is YYNGEE. V was shortened by 4 bases and J by 5 bases, with 16 bases between the two germline ends. The CDR3 is 14 amino acids. Here the CDR3 DNA reads TGTGCCAGCAGCTTCAGGGGTACGCCCCACGAGCAGTACTTC. It codes for CASSFRGTPHEQYF.

This clone appeared a few times. This chain uses TRBV9 with TRBJ2-5; D perhaps matches TRBD2 (5 bases). Trimming removed 5 bases at V and 7 bases at J, with 12 bases between. The CDR3 extends over 12 amino acids. The V gene's germline CDR1 is SGDLS and CDR2 YYNGEE. The CDR3: CASSEARVTQYF. CDR3 DNA sequence: TGTGCCAGCAGTGAGGCGAGGGTGACCCAGTACTTC.

The chain couples TRBV27 to TRBJ2-7; maybe TRBD1 (6 bases). The CDR3 loop spans 13 amino acids. Trimming left V 6 bases short and J 2 bases short, with 11 bases between. Germline V gene lookup returns CDR1 MNHEY and CDR2 SMNVEV (reference sequence). The CDR3 sequence is CASRGYRAYEQYF. CDR3 DNA sequence: TGTGCCAGCAGGGGGTACAGGGCCTACGAGCAGTACTTC.

The V gene is TRBV6-8, the J gene TRBJ2-2; D not resolved. Germline CDR1 and CDR2: MNHGY and SAAAGT. Trimming removed 5 bases from V and 3 bases from J, with 4 bases in between. The CDR3 spans 12 residues. The DNA of the CDR3 is TGTGCCAGCAGTCAGTACACCGGGGAGCTGTTTTTT. It translates to CASSQYTGELFF.

The chain joins TRBV29-1 to TRBJ1-4; D perhaps matches TRBD1 (5 bases). The CDR3 length is 14 residues. CDR1 and CDR2 (germline): SQVTM, ANQGSEA. V lost 6 bases, J lost 6 bases, and 17 bases lay in between. CDR3 residues: CSVPGGTVDEKLFF. The CDR3 nucleotides are TGCAGCGTCCCCGGAGGGACCGTTGATGAAAAACTGTTTTTT.

The chain carries TRBV19 and TRBJ1-6; D is uncertain. V was pared by 7 bases and J by 11 bases, with 21 bases between. This CDR3 contains 15 residues. In germline, CDR1 is LNHDA, CDR2 SQIVND (reference sequence). This chain's CDR3 is CASTPSDTTRTPLHF. The CDR3 bases are TGTGCCAGTACCCCTTCAGACACGACGCGGACACCCCTCCACTTT.

The CDR3 spells CATSRDATSGGRRFF. Written as DNA, the CDR3 is TGTGCCACCAGCAGAGACGCGACTAGCGGGGGGCGGAGGTTCTTC. The V gene is TRBV15, the J gene TRBJ2-1; the match to TRBD2 covers 13 bases. V dropped 0 bases and J dropped 15; count of bases not matched to a gene: 8. The CDR3 loop spans 15 amino acids. CDR1 and CDR2 (germline): LNHNV, YYDKDF (reference sequence).

This clone showed up just a few times. The chain employs TRBV4-1 and TRBJ2-2, with D perhaps TRBD1 or TRBD2 (5 bases each). The V gene's germline CDR1 is MGHRA and CDR2 YSYEKL. The CDR3 is made up of 15 amino acids. V was shortened by 0 bases and J by 4 bases, with 9 bases between the two germline ends. The CDR3 nucleotides are TGCGCCAGCAGCCAAGATTCAGGGACCACCGGGGAGCTGTTTTTT. The encoded protein is CASSQDSGTTGELFF.

CDR3: CASSWEGGPNQPQHF. The CDR3 nucleotides read TGTGCCAGCAGCTGGGAGGGGGGTCCCAATCAGCCCCAGCATTTT. This rearrangement joins TRBV6-8 to TRBJ1-5; possibly TRBD1 for D (6 bases). Looked up from germline, CDR1 is MNHGY and CDR2 is SAAAGT. This CDR3 has 15 residues. The ends were cut back, 6 bases at V and 3 bases at J, with 15 bases in the middle.

This clone was counted a few times. The J gene is TRBJ1-6, the V gene TRBV9, with TRBD1 matching 7 bases. J gave up 7 bases and V 3 bases, and 4 bases lay outside the gene matches. Germline assignment: CDR1 SGDLS and CDR2 YYNGEE. This CDR3 contains 14 residues. DNA of the CDR3: TGTGCCAGCAGCGCCTTACAGGGGAATTCACCCCTCCACTTT. Its protein product is CASSALQGNSPLHF.

This clone has a handful of counts. The genes are TRBV18 and TRBJ2-1; D may be TRBD2 (5 bases). V was clipped by 3 bases and J by 10 bases, with 10 bases between them. The germline V gene encodes CDR1 KGHSH and CDR2 LQKENI. CDR3 size: 12 residues. This CDR3 reads CASSPLREEQFF. The CDR3 nucleotides are TGTGCCAGCTCACCTCTACGGGAAGAGCAGTTCTTC.

CDR3 amino acids: CASSQNQETQYF. CDR3 nucleotides: TGTGCCAGCAGCCAAAACCAAGAGACCCAGTACTTC. This chain links TRBV14 with TRBJ2-5; D not certain. The CDR3 has 12 residues. V was clipped by 2 bases and J by 0 bases, with 1 base between them. CDR1 is SGHDN and CDR2 is FVKESK in the germline V gene. Together with reference TRBV14 and TRBJ2-5, the CDR3 gives the full variable domain: EAGVTQFPSHSVIEKGQTVTLRCDPISGHDNLYWYRRVMGKEIKFLLHFVKESKQDESGMPNNRFLAERTGGTYSTLKVQPAELEDSGVYFCASSQNQETQYFGPGTRLLVL.

CDR3 sequence reads: CASSPTGQGPDTQYF. The DNA of the CDR3 is TGTGCCAGCTCACCAACGGGACAAGGTCCAGATACGCAGTATTTT. The chain is built from TRBV18 and TRBJ2-3; the D gene is possibly TRBD1 (6 bases). This CDR3 has 15 residues. V gave up 2 bases and J gave up 4 bases, with 13 bases separating them. The germline V gene encodes CDR1 KGHSH and CDR2 LQKENI.

This clone was counted only a few times. The J gene is TRBJ2-5, the V gene TRBV5-1, with D possibly being TRBD1 (6 bases). Germline CDR1 SGHRS, CDR2 YFSETQ. The CDR3 consists of 14 residues. V gave up 4 bases and J gave up 5 bases, with 15 bases separating them. The CDR3 sequence is CASSQGGARETQYF. CDR3 nucleotides: TGCGCCAGCAGCCAAGGGGGAGCGAGGGAGACCCAGTACTTC.

The V gene is TRBV18, the J gene TRBJ1-1, with D possibly matching TRBD1 (5 bases). Germline lookup yields CDR1 KGHSH and CDR2 LQKENI. The CDR3 has 13 residues. The V gene lost 3 bases and the J gene lost 4 bases, with 9 bases spanning the gap. In nucleotides, the CDR3 is TGTGCCAGCTCACCGGACCAGGGCACTGAAGCTTTCTTT. Translating it yields CASSPDQGTEAFF.

This clone is deemed large. This CDR3 is CASSQGLRTGIYEQYF. DNA for the CDR3: TGCGCCAGCAGCCAAGGACTTAGGACAGGGATCTACGAGCAGTACTTC. The chain recombines TRBV4-1 with TRBJ2-7; TRBD1 aligns across 8 bases. The germline V gene has CDR1 MGHRA and CDR2 YSYEKL. CDR3 size: 16 residues. V lost 1 base and J lost 3; bases outside the gene matches: 8.

The J gene is TRBJ2-7, the V gene TRBV11-3; tentative D call: TRBD2 (6 bases). The CDR3 contains 15 residues. The germline CDR1 and CDR2 sequences are SGHNT and YENEEA. V was clipped by 4 bases and J by 6 bases, with 19 bases between them. For the CDR3, the DNA is TGTGCCAGCAGCTCCTCGGTAGGTGGCGGGGTCGAGCAGTACTTC. It encodes CASSSSVGGGVEQYF.

The chain uses TRBV6-8 and TRBJ2-3, with TRBD2 matching 13 bases. Per germline, CDR1 MNHGY and CDR2 SAAAGT. This CDR3 contains 18 residues. Trimming removed 0 bases from V and 2 bases from J; junction bases left unmatched: 5. DNA of the CDR3: TGTGCCAGCAGTTACTCACTAGCGGGGGGGCCTATCACAGATACGCAGTATTTT. It encodes CASSYSLAGGPITDTQYF.

This clone is medium-sized in the sample. The chain links TRBV11-3 to TRBJ2-1, with TRBD2 matching over 16 bases. Germline CDR1 reads SGHNT; CDR2 reads YENEEA. The CDR3 length is 15 residues. V shed 4 bases, J shed 15 bases, and the junction held 9 bases outside the gene matches. The CDR3 DNA sequence: TGTGCCAGCAGCTCTCCGGGACTAGCGGGGGGGAGAAGGTTCTTC. Translation gives CASSSPGLAGGRRFF.

As concerns this clone: This same CDR3 is encoded by further DNA sequences in the sample. The V and J genes are TRBV11-3 and TRBJ2-2; D is perhaps TRBD2 (6 bases). The CDR3 loop spans 15 amino acids. V shed 3 bases and J shed 4 bases, with 12 bases lying between them. In germline, CDR1 is SGHNT, CDR2 YENEEA. In DNA form, the CDR3 reads TGTGCCAGCAGCTTGGGTGGGGGAGGCACCGGGGAGCTGTTTTTT. It is translated as CASSLGGGGTGELFF.

The chain carries TRBV1 and TRBJ1-1; TRBD1 is the table's D call and was not checked against the DNA. TRBV1 is described as a pseudogene. The CDR3 runs 14 residues. CDR3: CASSRTVENTEAFF. CDR3 DNA sequence: TGCGCCAGCAGCCGGACAGTAGAGAACACTGAAGCTTTCTTT.

J is TRBJ2-7 and V is TRBV6-8; 8 bases line up with TRBD1. J was trimmed by 0 bases and V by 2 bases; bases with no gene match: 6. CDR3 length: 16 residues. Germline V gives CDR1 MNHGY, CDR2 SAAAGT. The CDR3, as DNA: TGTGCCAGCAGTTACCTGGGACAGGTGATCTCCTACGAGCAGTACTTC. Its protein is CASSYLGQVISYEQYF.

The chain joins TRBV29-1 to TRBJ1-1; no firm D call. Trimming shortened V by 3 bases and J by 1 base, and 9 bases separated the two germline ends. CDR1 is SQVTM, CDR2 ANQGSEA, per germline. CDR3 length equals 13 residues. The CDR3 sequence: CSVDSPENTEAFF. The CDR3 coding sequence is TGCAGCGTTGACTCCCCAGAGAACACTGAAGCTTTCTTT.

This sequence joins TRBV6-8 and TRBJ1-1; TRBD1 might be the D (5 bases). Deletions cut 6 bases from V and 4 bases from J, with 12 bases between. The CDR3 loop spans 13 amino acids. The germline V gene encodes CDR1 MNHGY and CDR2 SAAAGT. CDR3 loop: CASSPGTLTEAFF. The CDR3 DNA is TGTGCCAGCAGCCCCGGGACTCTCACTGAAGCTTTCTTT.

The CDR3 bases are TGCGCCAGCAGCCCGGGGACAGGGGGCTGGGTCACTGAAGCTTTCTTT. Its translation: CASSPGTGGWVTEAFF. The V and J genes are TRBV5-1 and TRBJ1-1; 12 positions match TRBD1. Germline values: CDR1 SGHRS, CDR2 YFSETQ. Unmatched junction bases numbered 8, after V lost 4 bases and J lost 4 bases. The CDR3 extends over 16 amino acids.

This clone is categorized as medium-sized. This chain connects TRBV11-3 to TRBJ1-1, with TRBD1 identical over 7 bases. The CDR3 contains 16 residues. V was clipped by 5 bases and J by 0 bases; unmatched bases: 9. Germline CDR1 SGHNT, CDR2 YENEEA. CDR3 residues: CASSRQGVLMNTEAFF. The CDR3 nucleotides read TGTGCCAGCAGCCGACAGGGAGTCCTCATGAACACTGAAGCTTTCTTT.